The entry that follows covers one TCR beta chain sequence. The antigen is unknown. This CDR3 has 13 amino acids. With 6 bases clipped from V and 6 bases from J, the junction kept 4 bases outside the gene matches. The germline gives CDR1 MNHEY, CDR2 SVGAGI. This specimen comes from a study of cytomegalovirus exposure and HLA in healthy donors. Study-wide findings and caveats: Analyzed later, association rates of TCRs varied across HLA loci, with DRB1 most and HLA-C fewest. It emerged from a later analysis that several of the most significant clusters appeared to be linked to common viral pathogens.

60 Vbeta and 13 Jbeta primers were used in PCR. Clones were read by immunoSEQ multiplex PCR, and TCRdb kept only the in-frame ones, dropping some. The sample yields roughly 120,000 clones, about 86% seen once. Input material: PBMCs. The clonotype originates from a woman under 40 in good health and CMV-seronegative. J is TRBJ2-3 and V is TRBV6-5, with 9 bases that match TRBD2. The CDR3, as DNA: TGTGCCAGCAGCCCAAGCGGGAGGGATACGCAGTATTTT. This encodes CASSPSGRDTQYF.